A selection of T cell receptor beta chains follows, all from one sample in a study of T cells in localized non-small cell lung cancer. TCRdb's table, derived via immunoSEQ multiplex PCR, lists solely in-frame clones and lacks some. The table includes tens of thousands of clones, 88% detected once. This specimen was peripheral blood, taken before any cancer treatment. The source is a woman aged 35-75 years with stage I lung adenocarcinoma. The CDR3 runs from the conserved cysteine through the conserved F or W. The D gene is left open where the match is weak. Not every row has a clone size; where given, it reads once, few, many or a size class.

>NA|TRBJ2-7|TRBD1|TRBV7-9
CASSLVGQGAYEQYF
TGTGCCAGCAGCTTAGTGGGACAGGGCGCCTACGAGCAGTACTTC
>NA|TRBJ2-1|TRBD1|TRBV4-3
CASSQRTGYEQFF
TGCGCCAGCAGCCAACGGACAGGGTATGAGCAGTTCTTC
>NA|TRBJ2-7|TRBD2|TRBV27
CASSFSPERGYEQYF
TGTGCCAGCAGTTTCTCCCCGGAGCGGGGTTACGAGCAGTACTTC
>NA|TRBJ1-2|NA|TRBV14
CASSQDTVTSPFYGYTF
TGTGCCAGCAGCCAAGACACGGTTACCTCCCCATTCTATGGCTACACCTTC
>NA|TRBJ2-1|NA|TRBV5-4
CASSLRGSEQFF
TGTGCCAGCAGCTTAAGGGGGAGTGAGCAGTTCTTC
>NA|TRBJ2-3|TRBD1|TRBV18
CASSPRGRADTQYF
TGTGCCAGCTCACCCAGGGGGCGCGCAGATACGCAGTATTTT
>NA|TRBJ1-6|TRBD1|TRBV6-6
CASSYGGQGFFTLHF
TGTGCCAGCAGTTACGGGGGACAGGGATTCTTCACCCTCCACTTT
>once|TRBJ1-2|NA|TRBV5-6
CASSLLEDYYGYTF
TGTGCCAGCAGCTTGTTAGAGGACTACTATGGCTACACCTTC
>NA|TRBJ1-3|NA|TRBV6-1
CASSEEHSRTFSSGNTIYF
TGTGCCAGCAGTGAAGAGCATTCGAGGACTTTCAGCTCTGGAAACACCATATATTTT
>NA|TRBJ2-7|TRBD1|TRBV11-2
CASSSRTGDYEQYF
TGTGCCAGCAGCTCTAGAACAGGGGACTACGAGCAGTACTTC
>NA|TRBJ2-7|NA|TRBV10-3
CAISERDYEQYF
TGTGCCATCAGTGAAAGGGACTACGAGCAGTACTTC
>NA|TRBJ1-2|TRBD1|TRBV5-1
CASSLGTVHYGYTF
TGCGCCAGCAGCTTAGGGACAGTACACTATGGCTACACCTTC
>few|TRBJ1-4|NA|TRBV5-5
CASSSFRGTNEKLFF
TGTGCCAGCAGCTCATTCAGGGGAACTAATGAAAAACTGTTTTTT
>once|TRBJ2-7|NA|TRBV18
CASSPGPLPGLAYEQYF
TGTGCCAGCTCACCGGGTCCCCTTCCAGGGTTAGCCTACGAGCAGTACTTC
>NA|TRBJ2-7|TRBD2|TRBV7-2
CASSAGLTYEQYF
TGTGCCAGCAGCGCGGGACTAACCTACGAGCAGTACTTC
>once|TRBJ1-1|NA|TRBV14
CASSQVGTEAFF
TGTGCCAGCAGCCAAGTAGGGACAGAAGCTTTCTTT
>NA|TRBJ1-5|TRBD1|TRBV10-3
CAVWTGGNQPQHF
TGTGCCGTCTGGACAGGGGGCAATCAGCCCCAGCATTTT
>NA|TRBJ2-5|NA|TRBV5-6
CASNRGRGRETQYF
TGTGCCAGCAATCGAGGGCGCGGTCGGGAGACCCAGTACTTC
>NA|TRBJ1-4|NA|TRBV20-1
CSASFDEKLFF
TGCAGTGCTAGTTTCGATGAAAAACTGTTTTTT
>medium-sized|TRBJ2-7|NA|TRBV2
CASSEGRITYEQYF
TGTGCCAGCAGTGAGGGGCGAATAACCTACGAGCAGTACTTC
>NA|TRBJ1-6|NA|TRBV5-1
CASSLAGPSYNSPLHF
TGCGCCAGCAGCTTAGCAGGGCCCTCCTATAATTCACCCCTCCACTTT
>NA|TRBJ1-4|TRBD1|TRBV2
CASSGRTGVTLGNEKLFF
TGTGCCAGCAGTGGGAGGACAGGGGTGACATTGGGCAATGAAAAACTGTTTTTT
>NA|TRBJ1-5|NA|TRBV4-1
CASSQDTGVSNQPQHF
TGCGCCAGCAGCCAAGATACCGGGGTAAGCAATCAGCCCCAGCATTTT
>NA|TRBJ2-7|NA|TRBV6-5
CASTPRGSLYEQYF
TGTGCCAGCACTCCCAGGGGCAGCCTCTACGAGCAGTACTTC
>NA|TRBJ2-7|NA|TRBV4-3
CASSQAGDRHYEQYF
TGCGCCAGCAGCCAAGCCGGAGACAGACACTACGAGCAGTACTTC
>NA|TRBJ1-1|NA|TRBV7-8
CASSSSGSTEAFF
TGTGCCAGCAGCTCCTCAGGGAGCACTGAAGCTTTCTTT
>NA|TRBJ1-5|TRBD1|TRBV4-3
CASSQDANRGSFFRTQHF
TGCGCCAGCAGCCAAGATGCTAACAGGGGAAGTTTTTTCAGGACCCAGCATTTT
>few|TRBJ2-3|TRBD1|TRBV18
CASSSQQGTDTQYF
TGTGCCAGCTCATCCCAACAGGGGACAGATACGCAGTATTTT
>NA|TRBJ1-2|TRBD1|TRBV2
CASSVRGRSNYGYTF
TGTGCCAGCAGTGTCAGGGGGCGATCCAACTATGGCTACACCTTC
>few|TRBJ1-2|TRBD1|TRBV2
CASSETGWYGYTF
TGTGCCAGCAGTGAGACAGGGTGGTATGGCTACACCTTC
>NA|TRBJ2-7|TRBD1|TRBV19
CASRGRTGESYEQYF
TGTGCCAGTAGGGGCAGGACAGGGGAGTCCTACGAGCAGTACTTC
>NA|TRBJ2-7|NA|TRBV6-1
CAADGGTSYEQYF
TGTGCAGCCGATGGGGGGACGTCCTACGAGCAGTACTTC
>few|TRBJ1-1|NA|TRBV18
CASSRSQGQEAFF
TGTGCCAGCTCGCGCTCACAGGGTCAGGAAGCTTTCTTT
>NA|TRBJ2-2|TRBD1|TRBV5-1
CASTDRVGWSTGELFF
TGCGCCAGCACCGACAGGGTGGGGTGGAGCACCGGGGAGCTGTTTTTT
>few|TRBJ1-6|NA|TRBV6-5
CASSYKADDNSPLHF
TGTGCCAGCAGTTACAAGGCCGACGATAATTCACCCCTCCACTTT
>few|TRBJ2-1|TRBD2|TRBV7-2
CASTGTSASHEQFF
TGTGCCAGCACCGGGACTAGCGCTAGCCATGAGCAGTTCTTC
>NA|TRBJ2-1|NA|TRBV29-1
CSVEEPGQGSGEQFF
TGCAGCGTTGAAGAACCGGGGCAGGGCTCGGGTGAGCAGTTCTTC
>NA|TRBJ2-1|TRBD1|TRBV5-1
CASSLGTGYNEQFF
TGCGCCAGCAGCTTGGGGACAGGTTACAATGAGCAGTTCTTC
>NA|TRBJ1-2|NA|TRBV5-6
CASSLGGGMEGTNYGYTF
TGTGCCAGCAGCTTGGGAGGAGGGATGGAAGGGACTAACTATGGCTACACCTTC
>NA|TRBJ2-7|NA|TRBV25-1
CASSEGTAREQYF
TGTGCCAGCAGTGAGGGCACGGCTAGGGAGCAGTACTTC
>few|TRBJ1-2|TRBD1|TRBV29-1
CSVCLRDRGYGYTF
TGCAGCGTCTGCCTCCGGGACAGGGGCTATGGCTACACCTTC
>NA|TRBJ2-3|NA|TRBV27
CASLETPKTDTQYF
TGTGCCAGCCTCGAGACCCCAAAGACAGATACGCAGTATTTT